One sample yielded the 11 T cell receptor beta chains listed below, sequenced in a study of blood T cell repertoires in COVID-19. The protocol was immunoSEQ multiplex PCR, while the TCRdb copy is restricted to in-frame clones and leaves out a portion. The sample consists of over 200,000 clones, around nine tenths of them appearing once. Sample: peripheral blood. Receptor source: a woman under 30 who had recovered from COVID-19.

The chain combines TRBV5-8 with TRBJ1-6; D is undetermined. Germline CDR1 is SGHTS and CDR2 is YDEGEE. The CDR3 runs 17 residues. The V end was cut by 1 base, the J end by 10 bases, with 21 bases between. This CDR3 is CASSLQPGSLPFSPLHF. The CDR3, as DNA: TGTGCCAGCAGCTTGCAGCCGGGATCACTCCCTTTCTCACCCCTCCACTTT. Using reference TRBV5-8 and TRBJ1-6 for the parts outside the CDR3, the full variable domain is EAGVTQSPTHLIKTRGQQATLRCSPISGHTSVYWYQQALGLGLQFLLWYDEGEERNRGNFPPRFSGRQFPNYSSELNVNALELEDSALYLCASSLQPGSLPFSPLHFGNGTRLTVT.

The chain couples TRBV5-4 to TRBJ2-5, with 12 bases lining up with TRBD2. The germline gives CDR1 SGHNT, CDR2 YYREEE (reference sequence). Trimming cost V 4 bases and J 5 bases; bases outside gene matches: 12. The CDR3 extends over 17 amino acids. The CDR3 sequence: CASSLKRLAGAWETQYF. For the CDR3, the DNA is TGTGCCAGCAGCCTAAAAAGACTAGCGGGAGCCTGGGAGACCCAGTACTTC.

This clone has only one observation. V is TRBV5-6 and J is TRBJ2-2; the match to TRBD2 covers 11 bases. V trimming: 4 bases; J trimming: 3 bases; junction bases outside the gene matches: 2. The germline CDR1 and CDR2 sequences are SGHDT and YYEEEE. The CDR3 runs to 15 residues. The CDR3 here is CASSQGLADTGELFF. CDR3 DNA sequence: TGTGCCAGCAGCCAGGGACTAGCGGACACCGGGGAGCTGTTTTTT. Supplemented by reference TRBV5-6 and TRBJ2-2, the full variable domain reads DAGVTQSPTHLIKTRGQQVTLRCSPKSGHDTVSWYQQALGQGPQFIFQYYEEEERQRGNFPDRFSGHQFPNYSSELNVNALLLGDSALYLCASSQGLADTGELFFGEGSRLTVL.

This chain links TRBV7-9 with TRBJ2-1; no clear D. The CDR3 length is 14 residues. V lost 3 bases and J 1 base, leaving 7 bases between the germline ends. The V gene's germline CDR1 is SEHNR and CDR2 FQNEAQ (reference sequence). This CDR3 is CASSFSSSYNEQFF. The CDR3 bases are TGTGCCAGCAGCTTTTCCTCTTCCTACAATGAGCAGTTCTTC.

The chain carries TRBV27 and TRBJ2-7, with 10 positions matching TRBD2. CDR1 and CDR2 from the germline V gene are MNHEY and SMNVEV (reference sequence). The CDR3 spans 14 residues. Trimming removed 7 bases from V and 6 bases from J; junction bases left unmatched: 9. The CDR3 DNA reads TGTGCCAGCACCGTAGCGGGAGGCCCCAGCGAGCAGTACTTC. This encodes CASTVAGGPSEQYF.

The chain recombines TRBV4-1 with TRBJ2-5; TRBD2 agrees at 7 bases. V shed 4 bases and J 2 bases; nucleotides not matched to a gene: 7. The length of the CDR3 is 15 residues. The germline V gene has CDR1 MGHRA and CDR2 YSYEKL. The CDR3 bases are TGCGCCAGCAGCCCGAGCGGGAACCCTCAAGAGACCCAGTACTTC. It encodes CASSPSGNPQETQYF.

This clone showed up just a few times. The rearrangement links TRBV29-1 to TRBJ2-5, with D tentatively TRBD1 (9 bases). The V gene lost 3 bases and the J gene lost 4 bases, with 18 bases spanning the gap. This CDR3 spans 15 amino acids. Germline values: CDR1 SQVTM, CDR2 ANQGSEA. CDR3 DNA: TGCAGCGTTGAGCGGGGGGACAGGGATCCAGAGACCCAGTACTTC. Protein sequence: CSVERGDRDPETQYF.

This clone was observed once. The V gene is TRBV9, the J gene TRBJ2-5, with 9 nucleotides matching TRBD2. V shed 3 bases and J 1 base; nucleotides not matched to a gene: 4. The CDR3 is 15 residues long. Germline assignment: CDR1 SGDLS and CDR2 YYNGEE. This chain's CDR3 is CASSAVAGAQETQYF. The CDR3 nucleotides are TGTGCCAGCAGCGCCGTAGCGGGGGCCCAAGAGACCCAGTACTTC.

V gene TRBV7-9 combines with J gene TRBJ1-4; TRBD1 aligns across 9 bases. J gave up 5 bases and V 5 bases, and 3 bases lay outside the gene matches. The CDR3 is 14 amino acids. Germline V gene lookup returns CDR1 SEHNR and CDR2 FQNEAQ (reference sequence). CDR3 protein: CASSPGTGNEKLFF. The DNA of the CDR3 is TGTGCCAGCAGCCCTGGGACAGGGAATGAAAAACTGTTTTTT.

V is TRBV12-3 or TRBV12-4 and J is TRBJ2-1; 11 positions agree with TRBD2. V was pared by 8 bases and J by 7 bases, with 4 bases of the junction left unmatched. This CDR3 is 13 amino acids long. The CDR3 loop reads CASDSGRGNEQFF. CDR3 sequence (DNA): TGTGCCAGCGATAGCGGGAGGGGAAATGAGCAGTTCTTC.

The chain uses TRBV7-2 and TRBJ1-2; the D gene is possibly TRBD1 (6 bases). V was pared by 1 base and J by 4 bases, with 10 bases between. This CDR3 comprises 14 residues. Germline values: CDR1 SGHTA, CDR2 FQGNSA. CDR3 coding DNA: TGTGCCAGCAGCTTAGGACAGGCTTTCTATGGCTACACCTTC. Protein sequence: CASSLGQAFYGYTF.